Sequencing of this T cell receptor (beta chain) was carried out in a study of beta chain features in type 1 diabetes (dated by TCRdb to 2017 to 2018). For context, the study as a whole: Mean age, gender distribution, total cell number and subset yield did not differ between patients and healthy donors. Across all samples, approximately 98,000,000 sorted cells were examined, and cell number per subset correlated strongly with RNA yield. The study compared the TCRB repertoires of sorted circulating CD4+ T cell subsets in recently diagnosed type 1 diabetes patients with those in matched healthy donors. Regulatory and stem cell-like memory subsets were obtained from only 8 patients and about 8 healthy donors, while naive and central memory subsets were obtained from all 30 or so donors.

From the cysteine through the phenylalanine, the CDR3 covers 15 amino acids. Only the CDR3 DNA stays, 45 bases, in frame from base 1. Taken from the germline V gene, the CDR1 and CDR2 loops are SQVTM and ANQGSEA. The junction shows trimming of 5 bases on V and 0 bases on J, and the gene matches do not reach 7 bases of it. This clone was counted between two and nine times. The antigen this receptor binds is unknown. No base quality values were provided; no much bigger clone lies one nucleotide off. Broader findings and caveats from the paper: Only small numbers of individuals were included in the HLA sub-analyses, which left unresolved whether HLA type had any influence on TCRB rearrangement. PCR might favor shorter templates, but patient and control samples were amplified and corrected together, so any skew would affect both groups equally. Because cDNA was sequenced instead of genomic DNA, activated cells with high expression could be over-represented, although the groups did not differ in activation or CD3 levels. Patients with type 1 diabetes made fewer insertions and deleted more nucleotides at VDJ recombination sites, implying thymic rearrangement abnormalities. The naive, central memory and regulatory TCRB repertoires appeared to resemble one another more closely among patients than among healthy donors. A moderate but significant shortening of TCRB CDR3 length was observed in type 1 diabetes patients in all four CD4+ subsets.

Each donor gave one peripheral blood draw, approximately 110 mL on average, collected into heparinised tubes. Using a panel that included CD45RO, CCR7, CD25, CD127, CD95 and CD27, naive, central memory, regulatory and stem cell-like memory CD4+ T cells were sorted on a BD FACSAria II. Purity was above 95% for every sorted population. PBMCs were separated immediately by Lymphoprep density gradient centrifugation and were stained directly, without being cultured. To minimize batch effects, samples were stained and sorted in pairs, one healthy donor with one patient per experiment. The entire amount of isolated RNA was reverse transcribed using the High Capacity cDNA Reverse Transcription Kit, so the sequenced TCRB transcripts were expressed ones. Deep immunoSEQ sequencing was applied to naive, central memory and regulatory T cell samples, giving an average of roughly 3.5 million total reads per sample. After sorted cells were lysed in RLT buffer, RNA was extracted with DNase-treated RNeasy Micro or Mini kits, with the choice depending on cell number. Each cell subset was processed separately to prevent cross-contamination, with patient and healthy donor samples processed together. The immunoSEQ multiplex PCR was used to amplify TCRB sequences from cDNA, yielding 87-bp fragments that span the CDR3 region. The amplicons were sequenced using the Illumina HiSeq platform. Under the source paper's analysis protocol: PCR bias was corrected computationally using synthetic template baselines, and reads within Hamming distance 2 were collapsed, with unmergeable singletons discarded. Reads were aligned against IMGT to assign V, D and J genes, CDR3 length and insertions or deletions at six rearrangement sites. Within each subset, clonotype counts were normalized to sorted cell number, and only after that were true diversity and Gini coefficients computed with the tcR R package. The overlap coefficient, calculated on TCRB nucleotide sequences, was used to measure repertoire sharing. Out-of-frame TCRB sequences from naive cells were analyzed to stand in for the pre-selection repertoire. The immuneACCESS repertoire file appears here via TCRdb, limited to in-frame rearrangements. These files lack a portion of the clones; in checked studies, under half of the deficit traces to unresolved V genes, and the cause of the others is not known. The V and J calls and clone size were taken over from that table, and D and trimming were inferred from the DNA. This sample lists roughly 730,000 clones; roughly 12% were detected once. The ten largest clones capture about 0.02% of the sample.

Sequencing input: naive CD4+ T cells from blood. The cell subset or site label on this specimen signifies: true naive CD4+ T cells. The sequence is built from TRBV29-1 and TRBJ2-7, with 10 middle bases fitting TRBD1. The TCR was taken from a man between 18 and 29 years old with type 1 diabetes. The CDR3 region: CSVSPGQGNSYEQYF. The DNA sequence is given as TGCAGCGTTAGTCCGGGACAGGGGAACTCCTACGAGCAGTACTTC.